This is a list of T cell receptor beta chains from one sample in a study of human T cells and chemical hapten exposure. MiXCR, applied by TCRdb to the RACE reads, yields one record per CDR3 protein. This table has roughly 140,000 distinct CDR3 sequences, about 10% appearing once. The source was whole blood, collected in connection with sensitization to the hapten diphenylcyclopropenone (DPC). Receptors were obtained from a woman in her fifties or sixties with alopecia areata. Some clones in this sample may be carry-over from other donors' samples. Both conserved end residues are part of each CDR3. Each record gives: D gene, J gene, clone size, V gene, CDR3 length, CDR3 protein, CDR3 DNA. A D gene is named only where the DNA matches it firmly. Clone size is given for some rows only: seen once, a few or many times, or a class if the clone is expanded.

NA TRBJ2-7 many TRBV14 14 CASSPYRTSYEQYF TGTGCCAGCAGCCCTTACAGGACCTCCTACGAGCAGTACTTC
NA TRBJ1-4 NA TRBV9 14 CASSVQLSNEKLFF TGTGCCAGCAGCGTACAGCTATCTAATGAAAAACTGTTTTTT
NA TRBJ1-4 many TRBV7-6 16 CASSLARSGGAEKLFF TGTGCCAGCAGCTTAGCGCGAAGCGGGGGCGCTGAAAAACTGTTTTTT
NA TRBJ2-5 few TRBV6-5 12 CASSYGGRIQYF TGTGCCAGCAGTTACGGAGGGAGGATCCAGTACTTC
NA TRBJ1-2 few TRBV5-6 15 CASSPRTALNYGYTF TGTGCCAGCAGCCCTAGGACAGCCCTAAACTATGGCTACACCTTC
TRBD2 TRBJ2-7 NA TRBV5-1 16 CASSSGLAGGLYEQYF TGCGCCAGCAGCTCCGGACTAGCGGGAGGCCTCTACGAGCAGTACTTC
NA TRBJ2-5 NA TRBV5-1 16 CASSLSTGRRQETQYF TGCGCCAGCAGCTTATCGACAGGGAGGCGACAAGAGACCCAGTACTTC
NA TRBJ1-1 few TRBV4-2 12 CASSQNGPRAFF TGTGCCAGCAGCCAAAACGGGCCAAGGGCTTTCTTT
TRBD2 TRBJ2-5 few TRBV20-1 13 CSAPTSDQETQYF TGCAGTGCTCCAACTAGCGACCAAGAGACCCAGTACTTC
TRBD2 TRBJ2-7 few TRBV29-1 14 CSVVGGRPPYEQYF TGCAGCGTTGTCGGCGGGAGGCCCCCCTACGAGCAGTACTTC
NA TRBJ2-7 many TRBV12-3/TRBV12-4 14 CASSFNGALYEQYF TGTGCCAGCAGTTTTAATGGGGCTCTCTACGAGCAGTACTTC
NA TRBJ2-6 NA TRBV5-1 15 CASSLEAGGANVLTF TGCGCCAGCAGCTTGGAGGCAGGAGGAGCCAACGTCCTGACTTTC
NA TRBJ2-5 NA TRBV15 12 CATSPGFETQYF TGTGCCACCAGCCCGGGTTTTGAGACCCAGTACTTC
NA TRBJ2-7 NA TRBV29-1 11 CSASDSYEQYF TGCAGCGCGTCCGACAGCTACGAGCAGTACTTC
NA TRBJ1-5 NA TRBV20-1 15 CSARSPSGNNQPQHF TGCAGTGCTAGATCCCCCTCGGGGAACAATCAGCCCCAGCATTTT
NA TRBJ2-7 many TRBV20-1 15 CSARATGTRSYEQYF TGCAGTGCTAGAGCTACCGGGACACGCTCCTACGAGCAGTACTTC
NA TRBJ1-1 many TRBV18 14 CASSPNAGYTEAFF TGTGCCAGCTCACCAAACGCGGGATACACTGAAGCTTTCTTT
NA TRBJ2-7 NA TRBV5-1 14 CASSLVAGMNEQYF TGCGCCAGCAGCTTGGTGGCAGGTATGAACGAGCAGTACTTC
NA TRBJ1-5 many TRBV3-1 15 CASSPTTGSNQPQHF TGTGCCAGCAGCCCTACCACAGGGTCCAATCAGCCCCAGCATTTT
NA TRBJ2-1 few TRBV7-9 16 CASSPRERSSYNEQFF TGTGCCAGCAGCCCTCGGGAGCGATCCTCCTACAATGAGCAGTTCTTC
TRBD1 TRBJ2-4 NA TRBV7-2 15 CASIRGQAGENIQYF TGTGCCAGCATCCGGGGACAGGCCGGAGAAAACATTCAGTACTTC
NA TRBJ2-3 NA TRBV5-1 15 CASSLDGREGDTQYF TGCGCCAGCAGCTTGGACGGGCGCGAGGGAGATACGCAGTATTTT
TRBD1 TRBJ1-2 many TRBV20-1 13 CSAPNRGRSGYTF TGCAGTGCCCCCAACAGGGGCCGTAGTGGCTACACCTTC
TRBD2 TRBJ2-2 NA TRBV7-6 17 CASSQTTGRGATGELFF TGTGCCAGCAGCCAGACTACCGGGAGGGGCGCCACCGGGGAGCTGTTTTTT
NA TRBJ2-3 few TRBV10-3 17 CAISSSGPFYGTDTQYF TGTGCCATCAGCTCCTCCGGGCCATTTTACGGCACAGATACGCAGTATTTT
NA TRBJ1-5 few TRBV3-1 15 CASSQVPDSNQPQHF TGTGCCAGCAGCCAAGTTCCGGATAGCAATCAGCCCCAGCATTTT
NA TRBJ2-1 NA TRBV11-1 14 CASSLRPVLNEQFF TGTGCCAGCAGCCTACGGCCTGTTCTTAATGAGCAGTTCTTC
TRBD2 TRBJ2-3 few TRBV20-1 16 CSARDPSGRHTDTQYF TGCAGTGCTAGGGATCCTAGCGGGAGGCACACAGATACGCAGTATTTT
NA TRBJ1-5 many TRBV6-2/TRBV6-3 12 CASGNTPQDQHF TGTGCCAGCGGAAATACCCCACAGGACCAGCATTTT
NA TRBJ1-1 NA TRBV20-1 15 CSARSAFAANTEAFF TGCAGTGCTAGATCGGCTTTTGCGGCGAACACTGAAGCTTTCTTT
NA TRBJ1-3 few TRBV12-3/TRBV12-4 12 CASSFEANTIYF TGTGCCAGCAGTTTCGAAGCAAACACCATATATTTT